This T cell receptor (beta chain) originates from a study of cytomegalovirus exposure and HLA in healthy donors. To note about this clone: As yet, its antigen is unknown. Relative to the germline gene, one junction end is altered; a read error may explain this. Other DNA sequences from this sample encode an identical CDR3 as well.

This CDR3 contains 13 residues. Per the germline V gene, CDR1 is MGHDK and CDR2 is SYGVNS. Study results and limitations: Association with HLA alleles at 0.05 false discovery rate was found for 16,951 TCR beta sequences in a later analysis.

13 Jbeta primers and 60 Vbeta primers were used for the PCR. TCRdb's table, derived via immunoSEQ multiplex PCR, lists solely in-frame clones and lacks some. In the table there are approximately 140,000 clones, 70% to 85% of which are singletons. J is TRBJ1-1 and V is TRBV25-1; TRBD1 matches 7 bases. Sequencing was performed on PBMCs. The TCR originated in a boy younger than 18 in good health and CMV-seronegative. The CDR3 sequence is CASSKGAYTEAFF. As DNA, the CDR3 is TGTGCCAGCAGCAAGGGGGCGTACACCGAAGCTTTCTTT.